The following is a TCR beta chain sequence with its context. The data originate from a study of blood T cell repertoires in COVID-19. At the level of the study: Sites in the United States, Italy and Spain provided acute and convalescent COVID-19 samples. T cells, B-cell-depleted T cells, or PBMCs supplied cDNA or gDNA.

CDR3 length: 14 amino acids. Trimming stripped 5 bases from V and 11 bases from J, with 21 bases between. The V gene's germline CDR1 is MNHEY and CDR2 SVGAGI. Authors' data handling: Amplifying reference gene primers gave estimates of nucleated cell counts. The table came from immunoSEQ multiplex PCR; TCRdb's copy has only in-frame clones and leaves some out. The DNA gave D and trimming, while V, J and clone size come from that table. The data contain about 150,000 clones, around 79% of them seen just once; the ten biggest clones take up approximately 1.8%. Source material: peripheral blood. The clonotype comes from a man aged 80 or over with acute or convalescent COVID-19. The chain couples TRBV6-5 to TRBJ1-1; D is perhaps TRBD1 (6 bases). The CDR3 DNA sequence: TGTGCCAGCAGTCCGACAGGTCCGGGTTTCGGTGCTTTCTTT. Residues: CASSPTGPGFGAFF.